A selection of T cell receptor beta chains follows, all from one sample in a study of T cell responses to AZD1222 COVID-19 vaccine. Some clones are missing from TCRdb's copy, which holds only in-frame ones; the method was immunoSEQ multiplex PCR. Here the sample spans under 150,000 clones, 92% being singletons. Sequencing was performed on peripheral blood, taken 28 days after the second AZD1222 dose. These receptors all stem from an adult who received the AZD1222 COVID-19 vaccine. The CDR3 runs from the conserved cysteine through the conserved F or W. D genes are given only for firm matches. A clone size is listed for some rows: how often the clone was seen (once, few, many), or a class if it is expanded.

CASSDEAGGPDTQYF | TGTGCCAGCAGTGACGAAGCGGGAGGACCAGATACGCAGTATTTT | TRBJ2-3 | few | TRBV6-4 | TRBD2
CASSESDSNQPQHF | TGCGCCAGCAGTGAGTCAGATAGCAATCAGCCCCAGCATTTT | TRBJ1-5 | NA | TRBV10-2 | NA
CASSLEGARQPQHF | TGTGCCAGCAGTTTAGAGGGGGCTAGGCAGCCCCAGCATTTT | TRBJ1-5 | NA | TRBV28 | TRBD1
CASQETGNYEQYF | TGTGCCAGCCAAGAGACAGGCAACTACGAGCAGTACTTC | TRBJ2-7 | few | TRBV2 | NA
CASSRGVAGDYEQYF | TGTGCCAGCAGCCGTGGTGTGGCAGGGGACTACGAGCAGTACTTC | TRBJ2-7 | NA | TRBV5-5 | NA
CASRLGQGQQYF | TGTGCCAGCCGTTTAGGACAGGGTCAGCAGTACTTC | TRBJ2-7 | NA | TRBV12-3/TRBV12-4 | TRBD1
CASLRQGAYEQYF | TGTGCCAGCCTCCGACAGGGTGCCTACGAGCAGTACTTC | TRBJ2-7 | few | TRBV28 | TRBD1
CASSLDRAHYEQYF | TGTGCCAGCAGCTTGGATAGGGCTCACTACGAGCAGTACTTC | TRBJ2-7 | once | TRBV5-4 | NA
CASSAQGRQPQHF | TGTGCCAGCAGCGCACAGGGAAGGCAGCCCCAGCATTTT | TRBJ1-5 | NA | TRBV2 | NA
CASSGSLGLNTGELFF | TGCGCCAGCAGTGGTTCACTAGGTCTAAACACCGGGGAGCTGTTTTTT | TRBJ2-2 | NA | TRBV10-2 | NA
CASSLLETGGTDTQYF | TGTGCCAGCAGTTTACTCGAGACAGGGGGAACAGATACGCAGTATTTT | TRBJ2-3 | NA | TRBV27 | TRBD1
CASSPDREESITF | TGTGCCAGCTCACCTGACAGGGAAGAGTCTATTACCTTC | TRBJ1-2 | NA | TRBV18 | TRBD1
CASSQDGSARSYEQYF | TGTGCCAGCAGCCAAGATGGGTCAGCCAGGAGCTACGAGCAGTACTTC | TRBJ2-7 | NA | TRBV4-2 | NA
CASSLVVGRGQPQHF | TGTGCCAGCAGCTTGGTGGTGGGTAGAGGTCAGCCCCAGCATTTT | TRBJ1-5 | NA | TRBV5-5 | NA
CASSTGQGDQPQHF | TGCGCCAGCAGCACCGGACAGGGAGATCAGCCCCAGCATTTT | TRBJ1-5 | NA | TRBV5-1 | TRBD1
CASSLQRGLSYEQYF | TGTGCCAGCAGTCTACAGCGGGGCCTCTCCTACGAGCAGTACTTC | TRBJ2-7 | NA | TRBV11-1 | TRBD2
CASSSGRGIYF | TGTGCCAGCAGCTCGGGGAGGGGGATATATTTT | TRBJ1-3 | NA | TRBV9 | NA
CASSVDPAGYEQYF | TGTGCCAGCAGCGTAGACCCGGCAGGGTACGAGCAGTACTTC | TRBJ2-7 | NA | TRBV9 | NA
CASSLGFTPSEDIQYF | TGTGCCAGCAGTTTAGGGTTCACCCCTTCCGAGGACATTCAGTACTTC | TRBJ2-4 | NA | TRBV28 | NA